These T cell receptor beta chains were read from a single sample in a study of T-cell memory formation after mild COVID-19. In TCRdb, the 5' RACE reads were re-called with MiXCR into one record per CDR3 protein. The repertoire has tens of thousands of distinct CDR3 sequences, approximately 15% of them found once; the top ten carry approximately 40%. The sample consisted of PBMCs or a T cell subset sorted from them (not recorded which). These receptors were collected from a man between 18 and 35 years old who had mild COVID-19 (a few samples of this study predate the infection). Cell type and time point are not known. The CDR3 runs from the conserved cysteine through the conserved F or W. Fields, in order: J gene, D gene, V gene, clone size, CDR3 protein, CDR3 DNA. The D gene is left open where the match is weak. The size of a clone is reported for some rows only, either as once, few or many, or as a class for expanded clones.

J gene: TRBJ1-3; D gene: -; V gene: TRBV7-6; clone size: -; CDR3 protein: CASSLDLSSGNTIYF; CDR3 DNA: TGTGCCAGCAGCTTGGACCTCTCCTCTGGAAACACCATATATTTT
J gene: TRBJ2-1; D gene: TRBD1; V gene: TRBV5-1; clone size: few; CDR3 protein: CASRQTDRDVWSYNEQFF; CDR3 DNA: TGCGCCAGCAGGCAGACGGACAGGGACGTTTGGTCCTACAATGAGCAGTTCTTC
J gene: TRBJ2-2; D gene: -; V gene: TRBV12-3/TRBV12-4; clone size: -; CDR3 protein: CASSLATPNTGELFF; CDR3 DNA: TGTGCCAGCAGTTTAGCTACACCGAACACCGGGGAGCTGTTTTTT
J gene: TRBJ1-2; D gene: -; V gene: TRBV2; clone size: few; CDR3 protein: CASNPGADYGYTF; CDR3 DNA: TGTGCCAGCAACCCAGGGGCAGATTATGGCTACACCTTC
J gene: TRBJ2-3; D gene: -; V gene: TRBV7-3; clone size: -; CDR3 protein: CASSPNAGAGDTQYF; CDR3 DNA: TGTGCCAGCAGCCCTAACGCGGGGGCTGGGGATACGCAGTATTTT
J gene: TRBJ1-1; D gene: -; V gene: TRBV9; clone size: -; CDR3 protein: CASGRGGGTEAFF; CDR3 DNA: TGTGCCAGCGGCAGGGGCGGTGGCACTGAAGCTTTCTTT
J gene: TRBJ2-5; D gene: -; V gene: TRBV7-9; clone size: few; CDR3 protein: CASSLAAGDQETQYF; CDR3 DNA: TGTGCCAGCAGCTTAGCCGCAGGTGACCAAGAGACCCAGTACTTC
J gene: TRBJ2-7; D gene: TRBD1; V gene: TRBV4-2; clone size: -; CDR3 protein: CASSQSTGGYEQYF; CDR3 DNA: TGTGCCAGCAGCCAAAGCACAGGGGGTTACGAGCAGTACTTC
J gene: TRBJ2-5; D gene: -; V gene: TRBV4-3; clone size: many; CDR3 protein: CASSQDFVRNLQETQYF; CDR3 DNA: TGCGCCAGCAGCCAAGATTTTGTCAGGAACCTACAAGAGACCCAGTACTTC
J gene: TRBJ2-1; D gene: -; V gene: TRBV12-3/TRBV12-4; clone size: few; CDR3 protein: CASRSEGPDEQFF; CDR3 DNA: TGTGCCAGCAGGTCGGAGGGGCCCGATGAGCAGTTCTTC
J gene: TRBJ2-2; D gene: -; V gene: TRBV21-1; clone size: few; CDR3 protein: CASSIGTRCTGELFF; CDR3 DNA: TGTGCCAGCAGCATTGGGACTAGATGCACCGGGGAGCTGTTTTTT
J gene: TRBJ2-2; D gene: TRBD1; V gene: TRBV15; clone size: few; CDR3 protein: CATSRDPRQGVNTGELFF; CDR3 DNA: TGTGCCACCAGCAGAGATCCTAGACAGGGGGTTAACACCGGGGAGCTGTTTTTT
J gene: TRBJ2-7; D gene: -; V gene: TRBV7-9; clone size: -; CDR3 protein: CASSYRSGYEQYF; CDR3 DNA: TGTGCCAGCAGCTATCGAAGCGGTTACGAGCAGTACTTC
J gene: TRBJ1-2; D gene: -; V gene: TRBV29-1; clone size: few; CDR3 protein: CSVERLFGYTF; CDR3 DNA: TGCAGCGTTGAGAGATTGTTTGGCTACACCTTC
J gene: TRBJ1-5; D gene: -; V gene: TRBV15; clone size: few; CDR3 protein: CATSRGQDQHF; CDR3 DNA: TGTGCCACCAGCAGAGGACAGGACCAGCATTTT
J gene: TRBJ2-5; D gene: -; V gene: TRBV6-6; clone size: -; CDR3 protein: CASSYLGLQETQYF; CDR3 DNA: TGTGCCAGCAGTTACCTGGGACTCCAAGAGACCCAGTACTTC
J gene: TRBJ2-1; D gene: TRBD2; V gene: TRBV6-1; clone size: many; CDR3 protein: CALGLAGGYNEQFF; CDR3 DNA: TGTGCCTTAGGACTAGCGGGGGGTTACAATGAGCAGTTCTTC
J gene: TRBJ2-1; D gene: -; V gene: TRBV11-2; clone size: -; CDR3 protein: CASSLEVKPYNEQFF; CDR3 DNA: TGTGCCAGCAGCTTAGAAGTGAAACCTTACAATGAGCAGTTCTTC
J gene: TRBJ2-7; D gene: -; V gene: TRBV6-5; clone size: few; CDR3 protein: CASSFRGVYEQYF; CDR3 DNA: TGTGCCAGCAGTTTCAGGGGGGTCTACGAGCAGTACTTC
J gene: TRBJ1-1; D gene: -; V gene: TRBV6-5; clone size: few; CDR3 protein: CASKRLNTEAFF; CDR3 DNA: TGTGCCAGCAAACGGCTGAACACTGAAGCTTTCTTT
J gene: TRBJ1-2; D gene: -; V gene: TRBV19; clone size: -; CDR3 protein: CASSIARKGDYGYTF; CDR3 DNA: TGTGCCAGTAGTATAGCCCGGAAGGGGGACTATGGCTACACCTTC
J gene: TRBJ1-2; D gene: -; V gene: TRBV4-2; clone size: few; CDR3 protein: CASSQGSGGNGYTF; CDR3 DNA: TGTGCCAGCAGCCAAGGTTCGGGGGGCAATGGCTACACCTTC
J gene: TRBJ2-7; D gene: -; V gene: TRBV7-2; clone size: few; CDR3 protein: CASSSLAGVYEQYF; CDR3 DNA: TGTGCCAGCAGCTCACTCGCCGGAGTCTACGAGCAGTACTTC
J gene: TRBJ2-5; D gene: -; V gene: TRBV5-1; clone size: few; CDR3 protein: CASRPDGQETQYF; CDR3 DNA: TGCGCCAGCAGGCCGGACGGCCAAGAGACCCAGTACTTC
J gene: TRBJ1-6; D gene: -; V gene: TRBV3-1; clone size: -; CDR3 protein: CASSQRTTRDVLHF; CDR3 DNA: TGTGCCAGCAGCCAACGGACAACGCGTGACGTCCTCCACTTT
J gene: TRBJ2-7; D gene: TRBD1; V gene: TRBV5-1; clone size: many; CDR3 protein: CASSPGTGLYEQYF; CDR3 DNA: TGCGCCAGCAGTCCCGGGACAGGCCTCTACGAGCAGTACTTC
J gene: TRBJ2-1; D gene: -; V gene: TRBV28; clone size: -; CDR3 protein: CASSWGTEQFF; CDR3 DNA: TGTGCCAGCAGTTGGGGAACTGAGCAGTTCTTC
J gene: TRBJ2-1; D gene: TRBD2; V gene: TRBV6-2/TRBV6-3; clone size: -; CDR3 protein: CASSYTGTSAYNEQFF; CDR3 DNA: TGTGCCAGCAGTTACACCGGGACTAGCGCATACAATGAGCAGTTCTTC
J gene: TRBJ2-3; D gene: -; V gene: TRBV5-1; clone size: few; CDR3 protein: CASSGGRDTQYF; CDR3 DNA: TGCGCCAGCAGCGGGGGGCGAGATACGCAGTATTTT
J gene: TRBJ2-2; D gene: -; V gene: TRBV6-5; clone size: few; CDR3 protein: CASSLGGRTGELFF; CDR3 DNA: TGTGCCAGCAGTTTAGGGGGGCGAACCGGGGAGCTGTTTTTT
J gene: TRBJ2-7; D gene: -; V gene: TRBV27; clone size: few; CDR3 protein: CASSPPPPYEQYF; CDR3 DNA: TGTGCCAGCAGTCCTCCACCACCGTACGAGCAGTACTTC
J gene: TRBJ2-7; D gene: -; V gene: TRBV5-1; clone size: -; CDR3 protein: CASSSGWGPTSDEQYF; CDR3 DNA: TGCGCCAGCAGCTCCGGGTGGGGTCCCACATCGGACGAGCAGTACTTC
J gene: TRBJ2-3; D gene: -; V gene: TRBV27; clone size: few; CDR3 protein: CASSLSPLVAGATDTQYF; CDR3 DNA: TGTGCCAGCAGTTTATCGCCCCTGGTGGCGGGGGCCACAGATACGCAGTATTTT
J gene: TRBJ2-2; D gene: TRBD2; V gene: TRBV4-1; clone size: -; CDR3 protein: CASRLRGDTGELFF; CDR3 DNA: TGCGCCAGCAGGTTACGGGGGGACACCGGGGAGCTGTTTTTT
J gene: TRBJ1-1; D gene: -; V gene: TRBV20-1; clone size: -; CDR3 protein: CSARVQNTEAFF; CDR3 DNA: TGCAGTGCTAGGGTTCAGAACACTGAAGCTTTCTTT
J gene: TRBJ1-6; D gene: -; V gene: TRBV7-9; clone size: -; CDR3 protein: CASSLPGDSPLHF; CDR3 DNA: TGTGCCAGCAGCTTACCAGGGGACTCACCCCTCCACTTT
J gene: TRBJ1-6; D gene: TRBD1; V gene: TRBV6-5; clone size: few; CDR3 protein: CASRPRDSYNSPLHF; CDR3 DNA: TGTGCCAGCAGGCCCCGGGACAGCTACAATTCACCCCTCCACTTT
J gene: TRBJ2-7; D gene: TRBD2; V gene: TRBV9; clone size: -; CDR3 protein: CASSPGGISEQYF; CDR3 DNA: TGTGCCAGCAGCCCGGGGGGGATAAGCGAGCAGTACTTC
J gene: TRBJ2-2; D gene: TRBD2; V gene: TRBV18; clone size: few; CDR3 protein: CASSPRWTSGGTTGELFF; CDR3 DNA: TGTGCCAGCTCACCCCGATGGACTAGCGGGGGAACGACCGGGGAGCTGTTTTTT
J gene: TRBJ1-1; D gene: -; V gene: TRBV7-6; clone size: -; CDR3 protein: CASSFIGGEAFF; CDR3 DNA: TGTGCCAGCAGCTTTATTGGGGGTGAAGCTTTCTTT
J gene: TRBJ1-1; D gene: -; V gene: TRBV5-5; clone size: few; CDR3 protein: CASSLWGLGTEAFF; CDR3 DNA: TGTGCCAGCAGCTTGTGGGGGCTAGGCACTGAAGCTTTCTTT
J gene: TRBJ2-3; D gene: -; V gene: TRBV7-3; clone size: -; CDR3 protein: CASSPGTHPGTDTQYF; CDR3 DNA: TGTGCCAGCAGCCCCGGGACCCACCCTGGCACAGATACGCAGTATTTT